The source of this TCR beta chain is a study of shared clonotypes between healthy human individuals. In the study overall: Each donor had three CD4 naive, three CD4 memory, two CD8 naive and one CD8 memory plate.

The study's findings and limits: Across subsets, estimated richness was generally greater for naive than for memory populations. Incompleteness in sorted-subset sequencing, despite large depth, was shown by rarefaction.

Germline CDR1 reads MNHEY; CDR2 reads SMNVEV (reference sequence). The CDR3 runs 14 residues. The ends were cut back, 5 bases at V and 1 base at J, with 12 bases in the middle. Notes on this clone: Its cognate antigen is unknown.

The table came from immunoSEQ multiplex PCR; TCRdb's copy has only in-frame clones and leaves some out. The sample includes around 720,000 clones, around 78% of them seen just once. Sample: memory CD4+ T cells sorted from blood. The subset was: CD45RA-negative fraction. The clonotype was recovered from a woman in her 30s in good health. The chain uses TRBV27 and TRBJ2-7; D perhaps matches TRBD2 (6 bases). CDR3 in DNA: TGTGCCAGCAGTCGGGGGAGGCAGTCCTACGAGCAGTACTTC. Translating gives CASSRGRQSYEQYF.